This T cell receptor beta chain was recovered during a study of regulatory T cells in long-lasting Graves disease. The time point denotes: newly diagnosed GD, antithyroid drugs for less than 3 months. From RNA extracted from PBMCs, the TCR library was made. In this cohort, patients came from an endocrinology department located in Xi'an, China. Arm-PCR of CDR3 regions with iRepertoire HTBI primers generated TCR beta libraries. TCRdb re-called the multiplex PCR reads through MiXCR, storing one row per CDR3 protein. Of 500,000 to 700,000 distinct CDR3 sequences listed, 15% to 20% are singletons. Study conclusions and caveats: Persistent disease preferred TRBV28, TRBJ1-2 and TRBJ2-5; new disease, TRBV20-1 and TRBJ2-1.

This clonotype was recorded many times. Its antigen is as yet unknown. The CDR3 sequence is 14 residues long. Trimming removed 7 bases at V and 11 bases at J, with 22 bases between. In addition, the sample was reused for a study of T cells in Graves' hyperthyroidism and ophthalmopathy. That study reports: With the HTBI primer set, the TCR CDR3 went through a first round of RT-PCR.

This chain joins TRBV12-3 or TRBV12-4 and TRBJ2-3; D is possibly TRBD2 (6 bases). This receptor was taken from a woman aged 25 to 39 with Graves disease. The sequencing used peripheral blood mononuclear cells (PBMCs), collected at new diagnosis, from a patient treated with antithyroid drugs. The CDR3 region has the DNA TGTGCCAGCAATAGCGGAGCCGGACCCATCATGCAGTATTTT. Its protein is CASNSGAGPIMQYF.